This TCR beta chain was captured in a study of T cell responses to AZD1222 COVID-19 vaccine. Germline CDR1 and CDR2: MGHRA and YSYEKL. The CDR3 length is 15 residues. V lost 4 bases and J lost 1; bases outside the gene matches: 5. Study-wide findings and caveats: Reportedly, close to half of spike-specific TCRs are directed against unmutated variant regions.

Profiled with immunoSEQ multiplex PCR; TCRdb holds only in-frame clones, not every one. The table lists approximately 170,000 clones, about 90% of them singletons. About this clone: Its target is not known.

The source is an adult who received the AZD1222 COVID-19 vaccine. V and J are TRBV4-1 and TRBJ1-1; TRBD1 matches at 8 bases. This specimen consisted of peripheral blood, obtained 28 days after the second AZD1222 dose. Here the CDR3 DNA reads TGCGCCAGCAGCCCCGGGACAGGAGAGAACACTGAAGCTTTCTTT. The encoded protein is CASSPGTGENTEAFF.